This entry lists 20 T cell receptor beta chains sequenced from one sample in a study of human thymus T cells. Assay: immunoSEQ multiplex PCR; the TCRdb copy retains only in-frame clones and omits some. The sample consists of 65,000 to 90,000 clones, 85% to 95% of them appearing once. Thymic resections from corrective heart surgery supplied the tissue. Sample: thymus tissue. All receptors derive from a girl under two years old with a congenital heart defect but otherwise immunologically healthy.

The V gene is TRBV27, the J gene TRBJ2-6; D remains ambiguous. Trimming pared 5 bases from V and 0 bases from J, leaving 17 bases between. The CDR3 length is 18 residues. Germline assignment: CDR1 MNHEY and CDR2 SMNVEV (reference sequence). CDR3 amino acids: CASSPASEEPSGANVLTF. DNA for the CDR3: TGTGCCAGCAGTCCCGCTTCGGAAGAGCCCTCTGGGGCCAACGTCCTGACTTTC.

The chain carries TRBV7-9 and TRBJ2-1; TRBD2 matches 12 bases. Germline loops: CDR1 SEHNR, CDR2 FQNEAQ (reference sequence). This CDR3 is 15 amino acids long. The V segment lost 8 bases and the J segment 8 bases; nucleotides outside the gene matches: 10. CDR3 protein: CASGWASGRGDEQFF. As DNA, the CDR3 is TGTGCCAGCGGCTGGGCTAGCGGGAGGGGTGATGAGCAGTTCTTC.

This chain connects TRBV7-9 to TRBJ2-2, with TRBD1 matching over 10 bases. The CDR3 covers 16 residues. The junction had 7 bases not matched to a gene; V was cut back by 2 bases and J by 7 bases. Germline values: CDR1 SEHNR, CDR2 FQNEAQ (reference sequence). This CDR3 is CASSLTDRGEIGELFF. CDR3 DNA sequence: TGTGCCAGCAGCTTAACGGACAGGGGGGAGATCGGGGAGCTGTTTTTT.

The CDR3 spells CASSLASDNEQFF. Written as DNA, the CDR3 is TGTGCCAGCAGTTTGGCTAGCGACAATGAGCAGTTCTTC. The gene calls are TRBV28 and TRBJ2-1, with a tentative D call TRBD2 (6 bases). CDR1 and CDR2 from the germline V gene are MDHEN and SYDVKM. This CDR3 comprises 13 residues. V lost 3 bases to trimming and J lost 5 bases, with 8 bases between them.

The rearrangement links TRBV7-9 to TRBJ2-7; 10 positions match TRBD1. Trimming at V came to 6 bases and at J to 3 bases, leaving 8 bases not matched to a gene. The CDR3 is made up of 15 amino acids. The germline CDR1 and CDR2 sequences are SEHNR and FQNEAQ (reference sequence). CDR3 bases: TGTGCCAGCAGTCCTCGCGACAGGGGGCACTACGAGCAGTACTTC. It encodes CASSPRDRGHYEQYF.

The rearrangement uses TRBV28 and TRBJ2-2; 8 bases line up with TRBD1. The CDR3 runs to 16 residues. J gave up 0 bases and V 5 bases, and 5 bases lay outside the gene matches. Germline V gene data show CDR1 as MDHEN and CDR2 as SYDVKM. The CDR3 DNA reads as TGTGCCAGCAGTCTCCAACAGGGGGCGAACACCGGGGAGCTGTTTTTT. Encoded protein: CASSLQQGANTGELFF.

V is TRBV6-5 and J is TRBJ2-7, with 9 nucleotides matching TRBD2. The CDR3 is 15 amino acids. Germline V gives CDR1 MNHEY, CDR2 SVGAGI. J lost 6 bases, V lost 6 bases, and 12 bases had no gene match. The CDR3 nucleotides are TGTGCCAGCAGGGAACAGACTAGCGGAAGGGGCGAGCAGTACTTC. As protein: CASREQTSGRGEQYF.

This rearrangement joins TRBV5-1 to TRBJ2-7; a weak D match, TRBD2 (6 bases). The germline V gene has CDR1 SGHRS and CDR2 YFSETQ. Trimming took off 0 bases at V and 4 bases at J, with 17 bases between the two ends. This CDR3 contains 16 residues. CDR3 sequence reads: CASSLAGTHGTYEQYF. The CDR3 DNA reads as TGCGCCAGCAGCTTGGCTGGGACCCATGGGACTTACGAGCAGTACTTC.

The V gene is TRBV11-2, the J gene TRBJ1-3; no clear D. Trimming took 1 base from V and 0 from J, leaving 16 bases between them. This CDR3 region has 18 residues. Germline CDR1 reads SGHAT; CDR2 reads FQNNGV. The CDR3 coding sequence is TGTGCCAGCAGCTTAGGCGGACCTGCTGTCTTCTCTGGAAACACCATATATTTT. Protein product: CASSLGGPAVFSGNTIYF.

This rearrangement joins TRBV6-6 to TRBJ2-7; D call uncertain. Germline CDR1 is MNHNY and CDR2 is SVGAGI (reference sequence). The CDR3 spans 13 residues. The germline V and J ends were trimmed by 4 bases and 0 bases, with 7 bases remaining between them. As DNA, the CDR3 is TGTGCCAGCAGTTCACCCCGCTCCTACGAGCAGTACTTC. This sequence encodes CASSSPRSYEQYF.

The DNA for the CDR3 is TGTGCCAGCGGACCGGGACCGAACGACGAGCAGTACTTC. Translated, it gives CASGPGPNDEQYF. The V call is TRBV11-3, the J call TRBJ2-7; D might be TRBD1 or TRBD2, each matching 5 bases. Germline V CDR1 and CDR2: SGHNT, YENEEA. This CDR3 region has 13 residues. V lost 8 bases to trimming and J lost 5 bases, with 16 bases between them.

CDR3 sequence: CASSRTVFTMNTEAFF. In DNA, the CDR3 is TGTGCCAGCAGTCGGACAGTTTTTACCATGAACACTGAAGCTTTCTTT. The rearrangement links TRBV27 to TRBJ1-1, with D perhaps matching TRBD1 (6 bases). The CDR3 loop spans 16 amino acids. Germline V gives CDR1 MNHEY, CDR2 SMNVEV (reference sequence). Trimming left V 5 bases short and J 0 bases short, with 16 bases between.

This clone was observed once. The CDR3 nucleotides are TGTGCCAGCAGGGGGGACCTAGAGACTCGACCGGGACGGTCCTACGAGCAGTACTTC. Protein product: CASRGDLETRPGRSYEQYF. J is TRBJ2-7 and V is TRBV2; perhaps D is TRBD1 or TRBD2 (5 bases each). Trimming pared 6 bases from V and 1 base from J, leaving 28 bases between. The CDR3 length is 19 residues. Germline V gene lookup returns CDR1 SNHLY and CDR2 FYNNEI.

The chain uses TRBV15 and TRBJ2-1, with TRBD2 matching 10 bases. The J segment lost 5 bases and the V segment lost 0 bases, leaving 19 bases of the junction unmatched. CDR3 length equals 21 residues. Per germline, CDR1 LNHNV and CDR2 YYDKDF (reference sequence). The chain's CDR3 is CATSRDHRSKWSGREDNEQFF. The CDR3 region has the DNA TGTGCCACCAGCAGAGACCACCGGTCGAAGTGGAGCGGGAGGGAAGACAATGAGCAGTTCTTC.

The DNA for the CDR3 is TGCGCCAGCAGCTCGGATGGGAACTTCTACGAGCAGTACTTC. This sequence encodes CASSSDGNFYEQYF. This chain connects TRBV5-1 to TRBJ2-7; D not resolved. The CDR3 extends over 14 amino acids. V lost 3 bases and J 3 bases, leaving 13 bases between the germline ends. The germline V gene has CDR1 SGHRS and CDR2 YFSETQ.

The count of this clone is one. This chain links TRBV5-6 with TRBJ1-1; tentatively, D is TRBD1 (5 bases). CDR1 and CDR2 from the germline V gene are SGHDT and YYEEEE. The CDR3 runs 17 residues. V lost 0 bases and J 2 bases, leaving 17 bases between the germline ends. The CDR3 sequence is CASSLAGGVSSNTEAFF. CDR3 DNA: TGTGCCAGCAGCTTGGCCGGGGGAGTGTCCAGTAACACTGAAGCTTTCTTT.

This sequence joins TRBV11-2 and TRBJ2-1; 16 nucleotides line up with TRBD2. V was pared by 5 bases and J by 8 bases, with 6 bases of the junction left unmatched. Germline lookup yields CDR1 SGHAT and CDR2 FQNNGV. This CDR3 is 16 amino acids long. CDR3 amino acids: CASSPGLAGGPHEQFF. The DNA for the CDR3 is TGTGCCAGCAGCCCGGGACTAGCGGGAGGGCCGCATGAGCAGTTCTTC.

V usage is TRBV5-6 and J usage is TRBJ2-7; 7 bases match TRBD1. Germline assignment: CDR1 SGHDT and CDR2 YYEEEE. V gave up 0 bases and J gave up 3 bases; unmatched junction bases: 12. This CDR3 has 17 amino acids. CDR3 in amino acids: CASSLARRQGVGYEQYF. CDR3 nucleotides: TGTGCCAGCAGCTTGGCTCGAAGACAGGGTGTGGGCTACGAGCAGTACTTC.

The rearrangement joins TRBV10-3 to TRBJ2-5, with 9 bases that match TRBD1. This CDR3 is 15 amino acids long. V lost 2 bases to trimming and J lost 5 bases; unmatched junction nucleotides: 6. Germline assignment: CDR1 ENHRY and CDR2 SYGVKD. The CDR3 coding sequence is TGTGCCATCAGTGAGCGGACAGGGGTGCGGGAGACCCAGTACTTC. This translates into CAISERTGVRETQYF.

The V gene is TRBV15, the J gene TRBJ2-1; 8 bases are shared with TRBD1. Germline V CDR1 and CDR2: LNHNV, YYDKDF (reference sequence). The ends lost 5 bases at V and 12 bases at J; junction bases unmatched: 12. The CDR3 loop spans 14 amino acids. The DNA for the CDR3 is TGTGCCACCAGCGAGGACAGGGTAAAAGCGAGGCAGTTCTTC. Protein: CATSEDRVKARQFF.